One and the same sample provided the 9 T cell receptor beta chains below, sequenced in a study of T cells in Graves' hyperthyroidism and ophthalmopathy. It was RNA transcripts that yielded the amplified TCR beta CDR3 regions. When the TCR CDR3 underwent first-round RT-PCR, the HTBI primer set was used. TCRdb reanalysed the multiplex PCR reads using MiXCR and keeps one entry per CDR3 protein. This sample has hundreds of thousands of distinct CDR3 sequences; around 15% occur once, and the top ten carry roughly a tenth. Sequencing was done on a sample of blood. The receptors come from a woman under 30 with Graves' hyperthyroidism.

The V call is TRBV14, the J call TRBJ1-2; D perhaps matches TRBD1 (6 bases). Trimming took off 4 bases at V and 4 bases at J, with 13 bases between the two ends. The CDR3 is 14 residues long. The germline gives CDR1 SGHDN, CDR2 FVKESK. The CDR3 reads CASSLTGWGYGYTF. Here the CDR3 DNA reads TGTGCCAGCAGCCTGACAGGTTGGGGCTATGGCTACACCTTC.

This clonotype was seen repeatedly, ten times or more. This rearrangement joins TRBV20-1 to TRBJ1-3, with a possible D match to TRBD1 (5 bases). In germline, CDR1 is DFQATT, CDR2 SNEGSKA (reference sequence). Trimming took off 4 bases at V and 1 base at J, with 11 bases between the two ends. The CDR3 has 14 residues. This CDR3 reads CSATSGGSGNTIYF. For the CDR3, the DNA is TGCAGTGCTACCTCCGGGGGATCTGGAAACACCATATATTTT.

This clonotype was detected many times. The V call is TRBV2, the J call TRBJ2-7; TRBD2 matches at 7 bases. With 6 bases clipped from V and 4 bases from J, the junction kept 6 bases outside the gene matches. CDR1 and CDR2 from the germline V gene are SNHLY and FYNNEI. This CDR3 comprises 13 residues. As DNA, the CDR3 is TGTGCCAGCAGGCGGGAGTGGGAGTACGAGCAGTACTTC. Encoded protein: CASRREWEYEQYF.

This clonotype was detected ten times or more. CDR3 DNA: TGTGCCAGCAGCTCCCTTGCCTACGGCACTGAAGCTTTCTTT. Encoded protein: CASSSLAYGTEAFF. This chain links TRBV7-2 with TRBJ1-1; no definite D call. There are 14 residues in the CDR3. Between the trimmed V and J ends, which lost 4 bases and 4 bases, there was a span of 13 bases. Germline loops: CDR1 SGHTA, CDR2 FQGNSA.

The CDR3 sequence: CSAPTLGGEQFF. As DNA, the CDR3 is TGCAGTGCTCCGACCCTAGGAGGTGAGCAGTTCTTC. V gene TRBV20-1 combines with J gene TRBJ2-1; D is possibly TRBD2 (5 bases). V was trimmed by 5 bases and J by 9 bases, leaving 14 bases between them. Germline CDR1 reads DFQATT; CDR2 reads SNEGSKA (reference sequence). CDR3 length: 12 residues.

This clonotype appeared once. The rearrangement uses TRBV7-6 and TRBJ2-3; 7 bases map to TRBD2. V lost 3 bases and J lost 2; bases outside the gene matches: 5. Per germline, CDR1 SGHVS and CDR2 FNYEAQ. CDR3 size: 15 residues. The CDR3, as DNA: TGTGCCAGCAGCTTGAGAGCGGGGAACACAGATACGCAGTATTTT. It specifies CASSLRAGNTDTQYF.

This clonotype was recorded at least ten times. This chain links TRBV7-9 with TRBJ2-1, with TRBD1 matching 9 bases. In germline, CDR1 is SEHNR, CDR2 FQNEAQ (reference sequence). This CDR3 has 17 residues. V was pared by 5 bases and J by 2 bases, with 10 bases of the junction left unmatched. The chain's CDR3 is CASSIAYRGLPYNEQFF. DNA of the CDR3: TGTGCCAGCAGCATCGCTTACAGGGGGCTTCCCTACAATGAGCAGTTCTTC.

This clonotype was observed a handful of times. This chain joins TRBV7-3 and TRBJ2-1; D is uncertain. The length of the CDR3 is 16 residues. Deletions cut 0 bases from V and 8 bases from J, with 17 bases between. Germline values: CDR1 SGHTA, CDR2 FQGTGA. The chain's CDR3 is CASSLTHRVEGDEQFF. The CDR3 nucleotides are TGTGCCAGCAGCTTAACGCATCGGGTAGAAGGCGATGAGCAGTTCTTC.

This clonotype was observed once. The chain combines TRBV10-1 with TRBJ2-1; 11 bases match TRBD2. The CDR3 is 17 residues long. Trimming at V came to 0 bases and at J to 9 bases, leaving 10 bases not matched to a gene. The germline V gene has CDR1 WNHNN and CDR2 SYGVQD (reference sequence). The CDR3 loop reads CASSESSRLAGGSEQFF. The CDR3 coding sequence is TGCGCCAGCAGTGAGTCTTCTCGGCTAGCGGGAGGAAGTGAGCAGTTCTTC.